Listed here are 8 T cell receptor beta chains from one sample, sequenced in a study of CD8 T cells in Susac syndrome. When the RNA was reverse transcribed, random hexamers were used with an input of about 0.5 to 1 ug. Using its own MiXCR run on the immunoSEQ multiplex PCR reads, TCRdb lists one record per CDR3 protein. The sample includes 210,000 or so distinct CDR3 sequences, 85% to 95% seen only once; the top ten take under 0.2%. Sequenced: CD4+ T cells from PBMCs. These receptors all come from a human donor with Susac syndrome.

This clonotype was picked up one time. V usage is TRBV2 and J usage is TRBJ1-2, with D hard to call. CDR1 and CDR2 from the germline V gene are SNHLY and FYNNEI. V dropped 3 bases and J dropped 2 bases, with 10 bases sitting between them. The CDR3 is 14 residues long. The CDR3 region is CASSDKLFNYGYTF. The CDR3 DNA reads as TGTGCCAGCAGTGATAAGCTTTTCAACTATGGCTACACCTTC.

The rearrangement links TRBV11-3 to TRBJ1-1; no firm D call. V gave up 5 bases and J gave up 3 bases, with 10 bases separating them. The V gene's germline CDR1 is SGHNT and CDR2 YENEEA. The CDR3 spans 13 residues. The DNA of the CDR3 is TGTGCCAGCAGCCGAACATGGGACACTGAAGCTTTCTTT. As protein: CASSRTWDTEAFF.

The rearrangement joins TRBV29-1 to TRBJ1-4, with 9 bases identical to TRBD1. V lost 6 bases and J lost 7; bases outside the gene matches: 6. Germline assignment: CDR1 SQVTM and CDR2 ANQGSEA. The CDR3 has 13 residues. DNA of the CDR3: TGCAGCGTCACAGGGGGCATTGGTGAAAAACTGTTTTTT. Protein: CSVTGGIGEKLFF.

The rearrangement links TRBV11-2 to TRBJ2-7; D unresolved. The CDR3 length is 14 residues. Trimming stripped 5 bases from V and 2 bases from J, with 13 bases between. CDR1 and CDR2 from the germline V gene are SGHAT and FQNNGV. The CDR3 bases are TGTGCCAGCAGCGTGGAACGCTTCCCCTACGAGCAGTACTTC. Its translation is CASSVERFPYEQYF.

The chain combines TRBV7-2 with TRBJ1-2; TRBD1 might be the D (5 bases). Germline-derived CDR1 and CDR2 are SGHTA and FQGNSA. Trimming stripped 5 bases from V and 5 bases from J, with 12 bases between. The CDR3 loop spans 13 amino acids. CDR3 protein: CASSERGLYGYTF. CDR3 DNA sequence: TGTGCCAGCAGCGAGCGGGGGTTATATGGCTACACCTTC.

The chain links TRBV20-1 to TRBJ2-5; D ambiguous. The CDR3 spans 15 residues. Trimming stripped 3 bases from V and 3 bases from J, with 17 bases between. Germline CDR1 is DFQATT and CDR2 is SNEGSKA (reference sequence). The CDR3 loop is CSARFFGGKEETQYF. The CDR3 nucleotides read TGCAGTGCTAGGTTTTTTGGTGGGAAAGAAGAGACCCAGTACTTC.

V and J are TRBV15 and TRBJ2-3; D gene ambiguous. Germline V gives CDR1 LNHNV, CDR2 YYDKDF (reference sequence). The ends were cut back, 0 bases at V and 2 bases at J, with 12 bases in the middle. The CDR3 contains 16 residues. The CDR3 coding sequence is TGTGCCACCAGCAGAGATCGCCGGATCTCCACAGATACGCAGTATTTT. Translated: CATSRDRRISTDTQYF. The complete variable domain, with remaining parts taken from reference TRBV15 and TRBJ2-3, reads DAMVIQNPRYQVTQFGKPVTLSCSQTLNHNVMYWYQQKSSQAPKLLFHYYDKDFNNEADTPDNFQSRRPNTSFCFLDIRSPGLGDTAMYLCATSRDRRISTDTQYFGPGTRLTVL.

The rearrangement uses TRBV5-1 and TRBJ2-3; 11 bases line up with TRBD2. CDR1 and CDR2 (germline): SGHRS, YFSETQ. This CDR3 contains 15 residues. V shed 2 bases and J 8 bases; nucleotides not matched to a gene: 7. CDR3: CASSFDSGGAGTQYF. As DNA, the CDR3 is TGCGCCAGCAGCTTTGATAGCGGGGGGGCCGGTACGCAGTATTTT.